The next 22 T cell receptor beta chains were all read from a single sample in a study of a mutant IDH1 vaccine in newly diagnosed glioma. The assay was immunoSEQ multiplex PCR, and TCRdb's table has in-frame clones only and misses some. Of roughly 130,000 clones listed, about 80% are singletons. Time point specified: week 11, during vaccination. Every single dose of the vaccine, 300 ug of mutant IDH1 20-mer peptide, came with topical imiquimod. What these receptors recognize is not known. The sequencing here drew on PBMCs, taken from a glioma patient whose treatment included an IDH1 peptide vaccine. These receptors were taken from a man aged 40-55 years with glioma.

The rearrangement joins TRBV6-6 to TRBJ2-7; 7 nucleotides line up with TRBD1. The ends lost 6 bases at V and 5 bases at J; junction bases unmatched: 7. The CDR3 is 13 residues long. Germline V gene lookup returns CDR1 MNHNY and CDR2 SVGAGI (reference sequence). This chain's CDR3 is CASSLIQGNEQYF. For the CDR3, the DNA is TGTGCCAGCAGCCTTATACAGGGGAACGAGCAGTACTTC.

CDR3 loop: CASSFARVPTGELFF. The DNA of the CDR3 is TGTGCCAGCAGTTTCGCCAGGGTTCCCACCGGGGAGCTGTTTTTT. The genes are TRBV28 and TRBJ2-2, with TRBD1 as a possible D gene (5 bases). CDR1 is MDHEN, CDR2 SYDVKM, per germline. CDR3 size: 15 residues. V shed 3 bases and J shed 4 bases, with 12 bases lying between them.

This clone was detected once. J is TRBJ2-7 and V is TRBV30; 8 bases agree with TRBD1. Looked up from germline, CDR1 is GTSNPN and CDR2 is SVGIG (reference sequence). The CDR3 spans 14 residues. J was trimmed by 0 bases and V by 5 bases; bases with no gene match: 6. DNA of the CDR3: TGTGCCTGGCGATGGACAGGGAGCTCCTACGAGCAGTACTTC. Protein sequence: CAWRWTGSSYEQYF. Based on the CDR3 plus reference TRBV30 and TRBJ2-7, the full variable domain is SQTIHQWPATLVQPVGSPLSLECTVEGTSNPNLYWYRQAAGRGLQLLFYSVGIGQISSEVPQNLSASRPQDRQFILSSKKLLLSDSGFYLCAWRWTGSSYEQYFGPGTRLTVT.

This chain uses TRBV6-1 with TRBJ2-3; D is ambiguous. The length of the CDR3 is 12 residues. Trimming took off 8 bases at V and 7 bases at J, with 13 bases between the two ends. The germline V gene has CDR1 MNHNS and CDR2 SASEGT. CDR3 nucleotides: TGTGCCAGCCAACCCGACTTAAATACGCAGTATTTT. This encodes CASQPDLNTQYF.

CDR3 region: CASSLSGGDVSPLHF. CDR3 coding DNA: TGCGCCAGCAGCCTATCAGGGGGAGATGTGTCACCCCTCCACTTT. J is TRBJ1-6 and V is TRBV5-1; 7 bases align to TRBD1. Trimming removed 4 bases from V and 10 bases from J; junction bases left unmatched: 11. CDR1 is SGHRS, CDR2 YFSETQ, per germline. CDR3 size: 15 residues.

This chain connects TRBV14 to TRBJ2-1; D unresolved. Deletions cut 7 bases from V and 3 bases from J, with 16 bases between. This CDR3 has 15 residues. The germline gives CDR1 SGHDN, CDR2 FVKESK. Here the CDR3 reads CASTPLMLGYNEQFF. The CDR3 nucleotides read TGTGCCAGCACCCCACTTATGTTGGGCTACAATGAGCAGTTCTTC.

The CDR3 nucleotides are TGTGCCAGCAGCTTAGAGGGCCCGGGGGCGCGGTATAACTATGGCTACACCTTC. This sequence encodes CASSLEGPGARYNYGYTF. The chain couples TRBV7-2 to TRBJ1-2; D perhaps matches TRBD1 (6 bases). The CDR3 contains 18 residues. The germline V gene encodes CDR1 SGHTA and CDR2 FQGNSA. Deletions cut 1 base from V and 1 base from J, with 19 bases between.

This chain uses TRBV5-6 with TRBJ1-5; D ambiguous. The CDR3 sequence is 13 residues long. The germline V gene has CDR1 SGHDT and CDR2 YYEEEE. Trimming pared 0 bases from V and 6 bases from J, leaving 7 bases between. The DNA for the CDR3 is TGTGCCAGCAGCTTGGCCTCTGGTCAGCCCCAGCATTTT. Its protein product is CASSLASGQPQHF. Full variable domain (missing parts from reference TRBV5-6 and TRBJ1-5): DAGVTQSPTHLIKTRGQQVTLRCSPKSGHDTVSWYQQALGQGPQFIFQYYEEEERQRGNFPDRFSGHQFPNYSSELNVNALLLGDSALYLCASSLASGQPQHFGDGTRLSIL.

On this clone itself: Other DNA sequences in the same sample also yield this CDR3. V is TRBV7-2 and J is TRBJ1-1; a possible D gene is TRBD1 (5 bases). Looked up from germline, CDR1 is SGHTA and CDR2 is FQGNSA. The CDR3 consists of 13 residues. V was shortened by 1 base and J by 5 bases, with 8 bases between the two germline ends. Here the CDR3 reads CASSLVGRTEAFF. As DNA, the CDR3 is TGTGCCAGCAGCTTAGTGGGGCGTACTGAAGCTTTCTTT.

The chain uses TRBV13 and TRBJ1-3; possible D gene TRBD1, 6 bases. This CDR3 has 14 residues. Germline V gene sequence: CDR1 PRHDT, CDR2 FYEKMQ (reference sequence). V gave up 1 base and J gave up 4 bases, with 8 bases separating them. CDR3 sequence (DNA): TGTGCCAGCAGCTTAGACAGGGTCGGAAACACCATATATTTT. Amino acid sequence: CASSLDRVGNTIYF.

The rearrangement joins TRBV5-5 to TRBJ1-2; no clear D gene. The ends were cut back, 4 bases at V and 3 bases at J, with 10 bases in the middle. This CDR3 region has 13 residues. Germline V gene lookup returns CDR1 SGHKS and CDR2 YYEKEE (reference sequence). CDR3 in DNA: TGTGCCAGCAGCGAACGTCCTGACTATGGCTACACCTTC. Its translation: CASSERPDYGYTF.

This chain uses TRBV28 with TRBJ2-1; D is perhaps TRBD2 (6 bases). Deletions cut 6 bases from V and 6 bases from J, with 15 bases between. The CDR3 totals 14 residues. Looked up from germline, CDR1 is MDHEN and CDR2 is SYDVKM. The CDR3, as DNA: TGTGCCAGCAGCTTGGTGCGGACTATCAATGAGCAGTTCTTC. It encodes CASSLVRTINEQFF.

The chain is built from TRBV30 and TRBJ2-7; either TRBD1 or TRBD2 may supply D (5 bases each). Germline V lookup: CDR1 GTSNPN, CDR2 SVGIG (reference sequence). This CDR3 is built from 12 residues. Deletions cut 2 bases from V and 10 bases from J, with 15 bases between. CDR3 sequence reads: CAWSLPGTFQYF. CDR3 nucleotide sequence: TGTGCCTGGAGTCTCCCTGGGACCTTTCAGTACTTC. Variable domain in full (rest from reference TRBV30 and TRBJ2-7): SQTIHQWPATLVQPVGSPLSLECTVEGTSNPNLYWYRQAAGRGLQLLFYSVGIGQISSEVPQNLSASRPQDRQFILSSKKLLLSDSGFYLCAWSLPGTFQYFGPGTRLTVT.

Here the CDR3 reads CASSWGQGGSYEQYF. CDR3 coding DNA: TGTGCCAGCAGCTGGGGACAGGGGGGCTCCTACGAGCAGTACTTC. The rearrangement joins TRBV7-2 to TRBJ2-7, with 11 bases aligning to TRBD1. The germline gives CDR1 SGHTA, CDR2 FQGNSA. This CDR3 has 15 residues. The V segment lost 4 bases and the J segment 0 bases; nucleotides outside the gene matches: 2. Filled out from reference TRBV7-2 and TRBJ2-7, the complete variable domain reads GAGVSQSPSNKVTEKGKDVELRCDPISGHTALYWYRQSLGQGLEFLIYFQGNSAPDKSGLPSDRFSAERTGGSVSTLTIQRTQQEDSAVYLCASSWGQGGSYEQYFGPGTRLTVT.

The rearrangement joins TRBV5-6 to TRBJ2-3, with TRBD2 as a possible D gene (5 bases). This CDR3 region has 15 residues. V was trimmed by 3 bases and J by 3 bases, leaving 14 bases between them. The V gene's germline CDR1 is SGHDT and CDR2 YYEEEE. CDR3 residues: CASSSLGGSTDTQYF. For the CDR3, the DNA is TGTGCCAGCAGCTCCCTTGGCGGGTCTACAGATACGCAGTATTTT.

This rearrangement joins TRBV5-1 to TRBJ2-2; maybe TRBD1 (5 bases). V was pared by 0 bases and J by 7 bases, with 16 bases between. The CDR3 spans 16 residues. CDR1 is SGHRS, CDR2 YFSETQ, per germline. The CDR3 region is CASSLEPQGIGGELFF. The DNA for the CDR3 is TGCGCCAGCAGCTTGGAACCTCAGGGTATAGGCGGGGAGCTGTTTTTT.

The chain employs TRBV27 and TRBJ2-7; D may be TRBD1 (6 bases). CDR1 and CDR2 (germline): MNHEY, SMNVEV (reference sequence). V was cut by 5 bases and J by 5 bases, with 16 bases left in between. The CDR3 covers 14 residues. CDR3 DNA sequence: TGTGCCAGCAGTGACCTGGGGGCCAATGACGAGCAGTACTTC. Its translation: CASSDLGANDEQYF.

This chain connects TRBV27 to TRBJ2-5, with D possibly TRBD1 on 7 matching bases. Germline V gives CDR1 MNHEY, CDR2 SMNVEV (reference sequence). CDR3 length: 16 residues. Trimming took 6 bases from V and 7 from J, leaving 24 bases between them. DNA of the CDR3: TGTGCCAGCAGACCTACCCCACAGGGGACTGGGATGACCCAGTACTTC. It specifies CASRPTPQGTGMTQYF.

V usage is TRBV19 and J usage is TRBJ1-2; 7 bases are a match to TRBD1. The length of the CDR3 is 12 residues. Per the germline V gene, CDR1 is LNHDA and CDR2 is SQIVND (reference sequence). Trimming at V came to 6 bases and at J to 4 bases, leaving 2 bases not matched to a gene. The chain's CDR3 is CASRGQSYGYTF. The CDR3 bases are TGTGCCAGTAGGGGACAGAGCTATGGCTACACCTTC.

The chain employs TRBV6-1 and TRBJ1-4; perhaps TRBD1 as D (6 bases). The CDR3 sequence is 15 residues long. Germline V CDR1 and CDR2: MNHNS, SASEGT. V was clipped by 1 base and J by 4 bases, with 10 bases between them. CDR3 amino acids: CASSEGGADNEKLFF. The DNA of the CDR3 is TGTGCCAGCAGTGAAGGGGGGGCCGATAATGAAAAACTGTTTTTT.

The chain recombines TRBV9 with TRBJ2-5; 12 bases map to TRBD2. The CDR3 length is 16 residues. Trimming removed 4 bases from V and 9 bases from J; junction bases left unmatched: 13. CDR1 and CDR2 from the germline V gene are SGDLS and YYNGEE. CDR3 residues: CASSTLAGGLHRAQYF. CDR3 DNA sequence: TGTGCCAGCAGCACACTAGCGGGAGGCCTTCACCGGGCCCAGTACTTC.

This clone was seen a few times. The CDR3 sequence is CASSFGQANTEAFF. DNA for the CDR3: TGTGCCAGCAGCTTTGGACAGGCAAACACTGAAGCTTTCTTT. This sequence joins TRBV7-2 and TRBJ1-1; 7 bases align to TRBD1. V gave up 3 bases and J gave up 2 bases; unmatched junction bases: 3. Germline V CDR1 and CDR2: SGHTA, FQGNSA. The CDR3 loop spans 14 amino acids.